What follows are 30 T cell receptor beta chains derived from one specimen sequenced in a study of shared clonotypes between healthy human individuals. Sequencing used immunoSEQ multiplex PCR; TCRdb keeps in-frame clones, though not all of them. The sample lists around 1.4 million clones, approximately 98.5% occurring once. The sequencing sample was made of naive CD4+ T cells sorted from blood. This sample's subset: CD45RA+ positively selected. Receptors originate from a man aged 30 to 45 in good health.

J is TRBJ2-1 and V is TRBV11-1; TRBD2 matches at 9 bases. J lost 8 bases, V lost 1 base, and 12 bases had no gene match. Germline CDR1 reads SGHAT; CDR2 reads FQDESV (reference sequence). This CDR3 spans 17 amino acids. The CDR3 sequence: CASSLGVIAGERYEQFF. The CDR3 nucleotides are TGTGCCAGCAGCTTAGGGGTAATAGCGGGAGAAAGGTATGAGCAGTTCTTC. The whole variable domain, remainder taken from reference TRBV11-1 and TRBJ2-1, is EAEVAQSPRYKITEKSQAVAFWCDPISGHATLYWYRQILGQGPELLVQFQDESVVDDSQLPKDRFSAERLKGVDSTLKIQPAELGDSAMYLCASSLGVIAGERYEQFFGPGTRLTVL.

The chain is built from TRBV2 and TRBJ2-7; 7 bases line up with TRBD1. Germline lookup yields CDR1 SNHLY and CDR2 FYNNEI. V dropped 4 bases and J dropped 1; count of bases not matched to a gene: 7. The CDR3 spans 15 residues. CDR3 in amino acids: CASSGDRDRSYEQYF. CDR3 DNA sequence: TGTGCCAGCAGTGGGGACCGGGACAGATCCTACGAGCAGTACTTC.

This chain connects TRBV25-1 to TRBJ1-2; no clear D gene. Trimming took off 4 bases at V and 0 bases at J, with 15 bases between the two ends. Per germline, CDR1 MGHDK and CDR2 SYGVNS. This CDR3 region has 16 residues. This chain's CDR3 is CASSGPSPTSNYGYTF. CDR3 bases: TGTGCCAGCAGTGGGCCGTCCCCCACCTCTAACTATGGCTACACCTTC.

The chain is built from TRBV18 and TRBJ2-7; a weak D match, TRBD1 (7 bases). CDR1 and CDR2 (germline): KGHSH, LQKENI. V was trimmed by 2 bases and J by 0 bases, leaving 14 bases between them. The CDR3 is 16 residues long. CDR3 protein: CASSPDYRGLSYEQYF. The CDR3 nucleotides are TGTGCCAGCTCACCAGATTACAGGGGACTCTCCTACGAGCAGTACTTC.

V and J are TRBV7-8 and TRBJ1-5, with TRBD1 as a possible D gene (5 bases). Germline V gene sequence: CDR1 SGHVS, CDR2 FQNEAQ. V lost 1 base and J lost 6, with 19 bases in between. There are 17 residues in the CDR3. CDR3: CASSLVGAGRLGQPQHF. The CDR3 DNA is TGTGCCAGCAGCTTAGTAGGCGCAGGGAGATTAGGTCAGCCCCAGCATTTT.

The CDR3 coding sequence is TGTGCCAGCAGCCCAAGTGGCAAGTACAATGAGCAGTTCTTC. Protein: CASSPSGKYNEQFF. The genes are TRBV25-1 and TRBJ2-1; D is ambiguous. CDR3 length: 14 amino acids. The germline V gene encodes CDR1 MGHDK and CDR2 SYGVNS. V dropped 6 bases and J dropped 4 bases, with 13 bases sitting between them.

The chain combines TRBV15 with TRBJ1-2; D remains unclear. The CDR3 has 15 amino acids. V shed 0 bases and J shed 4 bases, with 12 bases lying between them. The germline CDR1 and CDR2 sequences are LNHNV and YYDKDF (reference sequence). The CDR3 loop reads CATSRDVGRGYGYTF. The CDR3 DNA reads as TGTGCCACCAGCAGAGATGTTGGGCGCGGCTATGGCTACACCTTC.

This sequence joins TRBV18 and TRBJ2-5, with 8 bases that match TRBD1. Looked up from germline, CDR1 is KGHSH and CDR2 is LQKENI. The CDR3 consists of 15 residues. V lost 4 bases, J lost 4 bases, and 8 bases stayed unmatched. Here the CDR3 DNA reads TGTGCCAGCTCACTAGGGACAGGTGTGGGAGAGACCCAGTACTTC. It yields the protein CASSLGTGVGETQYF.

This clone was counted once. This chain uses TRBV29-1 with TRBJ1-2; a possible D gene is TRBD1 (5 bases). Trimming removed 7 bases from V and 3 bases from J, with 12 bases in between. This CDR3 is built from 12 residues. The germline gives CDR1 SQVTM, CDR2 ANQGSEA. The CDR3 sequence: CSGGLGDYGYTF. The CDR3 nucleotides read TGCAGCGGGGGACTGGGTGACTATGGCTACACCTTC.

The CDR3 protein is CASTDRGRSYEQYF. In nucleotides, the CDR3 is TGTGCCAGCACTGATCGGGGCAGATCCTACGAGCAGTACTTC. V and J are TRBV2 and TRBJ2-7; D is possibly TRBD1 or TRBD2 (5 bases each). CDR1 SNHLY and CDR2 FYNNEI come from the germline V gene. This CDR3 spans 14 amino acids. V lost 7 bases, J lost 1 base, and 14 bases lay in between.

For the CDR3, the DNA is TGTGCCAGCAGCCCCATTCTGGGAATCGACCAGTACTTC. Translation: CASSPILGIDQYF. The chain recombines TRBV11-2 with TRBJ2-5; D not resolved. The V gene's germline CDR1 is SGHAT and CDR2 FQNNGV. The CDR3 covers 13 residues. The V end was cut by 5 bases, the J end by 10 bases, with 17 bases between.

V is TRBV10-3 and J is TRBJ2-7; possibly TRBD1 for D (5 bases). Germline V gives CDR1 ENHRY, CDR2 SYGVKD. This CDR3 is built from 13 residues. Trimming stripped 2 bases from V and 6 bases from J, with 11 bases between. The CDR3 spells CAISERPQGEQYF. The CDR3 nucleotides are TGTGCCATCAGTGAGCGGCCCCAGGGCGAGCAGTACTTC.

The chain has TRBV5-1 and TRBJ2-6; D remains ambiguous. There are 16 residues in the CDR3. Germline CDR1 SGHRS, CDR2 YFSETQ. V was clipped by 0 bases and J by 0 bases, with 7 bases between them. The CDR3 nucleotides read TGCGCCAGCAGCTTGGAGACGAGCTCTGGGGCCAACGTCCTGACTTTC. This encodes CASSLETSSGANVLTF.

This clone appeared once. This chain uses TRBV21-1 with TRBJ2-4; the table assigns TRBD1, which was not confirmed against the DNA. TRBV21-1 is marked as a pseudogene. The CDR3 runs 19 residues. CDR3 sequence (DNA): TGTGCCAGCAGCAAGGACGGATCCGGGACACGAGGGGCCAAAAACATTCAGTACTTC. This gives the protein CASSKDGSGTRGAKNIQYF.

This clone is a singleton in its sample. The chain uses TRBV4-1 and TRBJ2-1; D uncertain. This CDR3 has 15 residues. Between the trimmed V and J ends, which lost 4 bases and 9 bases, there was a span of 19 bases. The germline CDR1 and CDR2 sequences are MGHRA and YSYEKL. In DNA, the CDR3 is TGCGCCAGCAGCCGACGATACCCGACGAAGGGTGAGCAGTTCTTC. This translates into CASSRRYPTKGEQFF.

The genes are TRBV29-1 and TRBJ2-3; 9 positions agree with TRBD1. V lost 7 bases and J lost 6; bases outside the gene matches: 11. The CDR3 spans 14 residues. CDR1 SQVTM and CDR2 ANQGSEA come from the germline V gene. As DNA, the CDR3 is TGCAGCGCCCGGGACAGGGACACCTATGATACGCAGTATTTT. This encodes CSARDRDTYDTQYF.

This rearrangement joins TRBV18 to TRBJ2-3; TRBD1 matches at 9 bases. Losses at the gene ends were 10 bases for V and 2 bases for J; bases not matched to a gene: 10. The CDR3 is 15 amino acids. The germline gives CDR1 KGHSH, CDR2 LQKENI. For the CDR3, the DNA is TGTGCCACCTTAATCGGACAGGGGTCCACAGATACGCAGTATTTT. Amino acid sequence: CATLIGQGSTDTQYF.

The chain joins TRBV5-6 to TRBJ1-2; no firm D call. The ends were cut back, 4 bases at V and 2 bases at J, with 12 bases in the middle. Looked up from germline, CDR1 is SGHDT and CDR2 is YYEEEE. This CDR3 has 14 residues. CDR3 in DNA: TGTGCCAGCAGCCCACCTGCGGTGAACTATGGCTACACCTTC. Translated, it gives CASSPPAVNYGYTF.

The gene calls are TRBV27 and TRBJ2-1, with D unclear. Germline V lookup: CDR1 MNHEY, CDR2 SMNVEV (reference sequence). CDR3 size: 14 residues. V dropped 6 bases and J dropped 8 bases, with 17 bases sitting between them. The CDR3 nucleotides are TGTGCCAGCAGCAGAGTCGGAGTATGGGATGAGCAGTTCTTC. Its translation: CASSRVGVWDEQFF.

V usage is TRBV7-2 and J usage is TRBJ1-1; no definite D call. Per the germline V gene, CDR1 is SGHTA and CDR2 is FQGNSA. V gave up 1 base and J gave up 5 bases, with 17 bases separating them. The CDR3 spans 16 residues. CDR3 in amino acids: CASSLENRAKKTEAFF. Written as DNA, the CDR3 is TGTGCCAGCAGCTTAGAAAATCGGGCTAAAAAGACTGAAGCTTTCTTT.

The chain couples TRBV15 to TRBJ2-3, with D perhaps matching TRBD1 (6 bases). Germline V gene lookup returns CDR1 LNHNV and CDR2 YYDKDF (reference sequence). Trimming cost V 0 bases and J 6 bases, with 13 bases left between them. This CDR3 has 15 amino acids. CDR3: CATSRDPGVSDTQYF. CDR3 DNA: TGTGCCACCAGCAGAGACCCAGGGGTTAGCGATACGCAGTATTTT.

The chain combines TRBV14 with TRBJ1-4; the D gene is possibly TRBD1 (5 bases). Germline CDR1 and CDR2: SGHDN and FVKESK. Trimming took 0 bases from V and 0 from J, leaving 11 bases between them. The length of the CDR3 is 17 residues. CDR3 residues: CASSQDSGHPTNEKLFF. CDR3 coding DNA: TGTGCCAGCAGCCAAGATTCCGGACACCCAACTAATGAAAAACTGTTTTTT.

This clone was detected only once. The J gene is TRBJ2-7, the V gene TRBV28; no clear D gene. The CDR3 contains 14 residues. Germline CDR1 is MDHEN and CDR2 is SYDVKM. V was trimmed by 2 bases and J by 3 bases, leaving 11 bases between them. CDR3 loop: CASSLAPTLYEQYF. CDR3 coding DNA: TGTGCCAGCAGTTTAGCTCCCACGCTCTACGAGCAGTACTTC.

The CDR3 protein is CASSLAPTGYTF. The DNA of the CDR3 is TGTGCCAGCAGCTTGGCTCCCACAGGCTACACCTTC. This chain joins TRBV5-4 and TRBJ1-2, with no clear D. With 0 bases removed from V and 8 bases from J, the gap between germline ends came to 8 bases. The length of the CDR3 is 12 residues. Germline CDR1 and CDR2: SGHNT and YYREEE (reference sequence).

The chain carries TRBV6-1 and TRBJ2-1, with 12 positions matching TRBD2. There are 15 residues in the CDR3. Germline V lookup: CDR1 MNHNS, CDR2 SASEGT. The J segment lost 9 bases and the V segment lost 3 bases, leaving 6 bases of the junction unmatched. Here the CDR3 reads CASSDLAGGLVEQFF. CDR3 sequence (DNA): TGTGCCAGCAGTGATCTAGCGGGAGGGCTAGTTGAGCAGTTCTTC.

For this clone: The same CDR3 arises from other DNA sequences in this sample as well. The chain uses TRBV18 and TRBJ2-7, with a tentative D call TRBD1 (6 bases). The germline V gene has CDR1 KGHSH and CDR2 LQKENI. Trimming took 2 bases from V and 3 from J, leaving 11 bases between them. There are 14 residues in the CDR3. Here the CDR3 DNA reads TGTGCCAGCTCACCAGAGACAGGAGGCTACGAGCAGTACTTC. This encodes CASSPETGGYEQYF.

The chain joins TRBV6-5 to TRBJ2-7; D is uncertain. Germline CDR1 and CDR2: MNHEY and SVGAGI. V lost 0 bases, J lost 0 bases, and 12 bases lay in between. The CDR3 covers 16 residues. The CDR3 region is CASSYSTGHGSYEQYF. The CDR3 DNA sequence: TGTGCCAGCAGTTACTCAACCGGCCACGGCTCCTACGAGCAGTACTTC.

The chain joins TRBV16 to TRBJ2-7; TRBD2 matches at 11 bases. Trimming removed 0 bases from V and 2 bases from J; junction bases left unmatched: 3. This CDR3 has 16 amino acids. Per the germline V gene, CDR1 is KGHSY and CDR2 is FQNENV. The CDR3 nucleotides are TGTGCCAGCAGCCAATCGATACTAGCGGGAGCCTACGAGCAGTACTTC. Its protein is CASSQSILAGAYEQYF.

The CDR3 spells CASSLMATDTQYF. The CDR3 nucleotides read TGTGCCAGCAGCTTAATGGCCACAGATACGCAGTATTTT. The chain employs TRBV7-3 and TRBJ2-3; D remains unclear. CDR3 length equals 13 residues. Germline CDR1 and CDR2: SGHTA and FQGTGA. V was clipped by 1 base and J by 2 bases, with 4 bases between them.

A remark on this clone: The sample contains more than one DNA sequence encoding this CDR3. V gene TRBV18 combines with J gene TRBJ2-1; tentative D call: TRBD2 (6 bases). Trimming pared 6 bases from V and 6 bases from J, leaving 12 bases between. The CDR3 is made up of 13 amino acids. Germline assignment: CDR1 KGHSH and CDR2 LQKENI. The CDR3 here is CASSTGTLNEQFF. CDR3 nucleotides: TGTGCCAGCTCGACCGGGACTCTCAATGAGCAGTTCTTC.